This T cell receptor beta chain was found in a study of shared clonotypes between healthy human individuals. The data were produced by immunoSEQ multiplex PCR, yet TCRdb's version contains in-frame clones alone and is incomplete. This repertoire shows roughly 500,000 clones, about four fifths found once; its top ten account for over 10%. All of the donors resided in Nashville, Tennessee, and each was a Caucasian adult. This CDR3 is 16 amino acids long. Trimming took off 4 bases at V and 4 bases at J, with 17 bases between the two ends. CDR1 and CDR2 from the germline V gene are MNHNS and SASEGT. The TCR comes from a woman between 40 and 50 years old in good health. Some clones in this sample may be carry-over from other donors' samples. The rearrangement joins TRBV6-1 to TRBJ1-5; a weak D match, TRBD1 (5 bases). The sequenced sample consisted of PBMCs. CDR3 loop: CASSGLPTGGNQPQHF. For the CDR3, the DNA is TGTGCCAGCAGTGGGTTGCCAACCGGGGGGAATCAGCCCCAGCATTTT.